This T cell receptor (beta chain) was observed in a study of cytomegalovirus exposure and HLA in healthy donors. Though probably carrying unrecorded immune exposures, donors were nominally healthy at sampling. The germline CDR1 and CDR2 sequences are SGHDT and YYEEEE. This CDR3 spans 14 amino acids. This PCR relied on a set of 60 Vbeta primers and 13 Jbeta primers. The repertoire was sequenced with immunoSEQ multiplex PCR; TCRdb's copy has only in-frame clones and lacks some. This table has about 200,000 clones, 70% to 80% appearing once. Sequencing was performed on PBMCs. The V gene is TRBV5-6, the J gene TRBJ2-5; no reliable D call. The DNA end is a closer match to TRBJ2-7, so the J assignment may be wrong. This clonotype was obtained from a woman under 40 in good health and CMV-seronegative. CDR3 region: CASSFRSPGYEQYF. The DNA for the CDR3 is TGTGCCAGCAGCTTCCGATCCCCAGGCTACGAGCAGTACTTC.